This T cell receptor (beta chain) was retrieved from a study of response to subunit inactivated influenza vaccine. This clonotype was detected a few times. The CDR3 length is 10 residues. CDR1 is DFQATT and CDR2 is SNEGSKA in the germline V gene (reference sequence). Trimming stripped 6 bases from V and 10 bases from J, with 10 bases between. MiXCR, applied by TCRdb to the RT-PCR reads, yields one record per CDR3 protein. The repertoire includes about 540,000 distinct CDR3 sequences, approximately 22% of them detected once, and approximately 2.9% sits in the top ten. These data are also associated with another study on T cells expressing NK-cell markers. That paper states: UMI-tagged 5'RACE template switching yielded the TCR beta cDNA.

The gene calls are TRBV20-1 and TRBJ2-1; D is uncertain. This material consisted of CD4+ T cells sorted from PBMCs, taken 11 to 12 days after vaccination. This sequence originates from a man over 45 who received an inactivated influenza vaccine. The CDR3 region has the DNA TGCAGTGCCGAGGTTCGGGAGCAGTTCTTC. Translation gives CSAEVREQFF.